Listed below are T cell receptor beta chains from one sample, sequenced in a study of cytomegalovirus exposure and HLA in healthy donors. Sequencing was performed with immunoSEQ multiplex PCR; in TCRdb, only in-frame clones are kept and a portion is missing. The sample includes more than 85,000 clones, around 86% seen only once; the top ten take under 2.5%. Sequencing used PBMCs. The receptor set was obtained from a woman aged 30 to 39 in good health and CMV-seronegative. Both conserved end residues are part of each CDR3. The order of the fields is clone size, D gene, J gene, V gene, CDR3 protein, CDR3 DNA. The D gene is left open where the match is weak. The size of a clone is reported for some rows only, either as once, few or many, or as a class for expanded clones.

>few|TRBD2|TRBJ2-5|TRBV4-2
CASSQDLGTSGTAETQYF
TGTGCCAGCAGCCAAGATTTGGGGACTAGCGGGACGGCAGAGACCCAGTACTTC
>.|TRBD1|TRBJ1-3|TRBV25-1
CASSPPGQPSSGNTIYF
TGTGCCAGCAGCCCCCCGGGACAGCCGAGCTCTGGAAACACCATATATTTT
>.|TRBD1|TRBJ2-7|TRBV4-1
CASSSDRGYEQYF
TGCGCCAGCAGCTCGGACAGGGGCTACGAGCAGTACTTC
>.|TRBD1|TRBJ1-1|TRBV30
CAWVGQGWTEAFF
TGTGCCTGGGTTGGACAGGGTTGGACTGAAGCTTTCTTT
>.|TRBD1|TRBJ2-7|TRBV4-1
CASSQDGRGLYEQYF
TGCGCCAGCAGCCAAGATGGAAGGGGGCTGTACGAGCAGTACTTC
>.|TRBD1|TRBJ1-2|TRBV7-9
CASSLLDRGSGYTF
TGTGCCAGCAGCTTATTGGACAGGGGTAGTGGCTACACCTTC
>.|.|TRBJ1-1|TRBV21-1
CASSKDPGKSTEAFF
TGTGCCAGCAGCAAAGACCCAGGGAAGAGCACTGAAGCTTTCTTT
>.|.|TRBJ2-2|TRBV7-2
CASSLSASTGELFF
TGTGCCAGCAGCTTATCAGCGAGCACCGGGGAGCTGTTTTTT
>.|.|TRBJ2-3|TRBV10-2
CASSEVLYTQYF
TGCGCCAGCAGTGAGGTCCTTTATACGCAGTATTTT
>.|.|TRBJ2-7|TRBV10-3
CATRVVEANSYEQYF
TGTGCCACCCGAGTTGTTGAGGCAAACTCCTACGAGCAGTACTTC
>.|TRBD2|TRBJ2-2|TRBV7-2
CASSLTTSGSSGTGELFF
TGTGCCAGCAGCTTAACAACTAGCGGGAGCTCGGGCACCGGGGAGCTGTTTTTT
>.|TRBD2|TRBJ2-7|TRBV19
CASSTRTSYEQYF
TGTGCCAGTAGTACCCGGACTAGTTACGAGCAGTACTTC
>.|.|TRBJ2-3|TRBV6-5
CASRATGTDTQYF
TGTGCCAGCAGGGCGACAGGCACAGATACGCAGTATTTT
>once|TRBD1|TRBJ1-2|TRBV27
CASSPTGDYGYTF
TGTGCCAGCAGTCCAACAGGGGACTATGGCTACACCTTC
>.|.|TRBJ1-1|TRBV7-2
CASSVQRNTEAFF
TGTGCCAGCAGCGTACAGAGAAACACTGAAGCTTTCTTT
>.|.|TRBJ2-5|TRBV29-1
CSGWESQETQYF
TGCAGCGGATGGGAGTCCCAAGAGACCCAGTACTTC
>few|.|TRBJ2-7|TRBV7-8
CASSQSWGNYNEQYF
TGTGCCAGCAGCCAAAGTTGGGGCAACTATAACGAGCAGTACTTC
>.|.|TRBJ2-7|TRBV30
CAWTTGLEGKNEQYF
TGTGCCTGGACTACAGGGTTAGAGGGTAAGAACGAGCAGTACTTC
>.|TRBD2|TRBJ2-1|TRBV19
CASSTGLVGVRDEQFF
TGTGCCAGTAGTACCGGACTAGTCGGTGTACGCGATGAGCAGTTCTTC
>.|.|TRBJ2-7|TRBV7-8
CASSSSQRTTATYEQYF
TGTGCCAGCAGCTCCAGCCAACGGACTACCGCTACCTACGAGCAGTACTTC
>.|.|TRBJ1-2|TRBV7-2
CASSLGQDYGYTF
TGTGCCAGCAGCTTAGGGCAGGACTATGGCTACACCTTC
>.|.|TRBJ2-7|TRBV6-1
CASSEAGRTDKYF
TGTGCCAGCAGTGAAGCAGGAAGAACAGACAAGTACTTC
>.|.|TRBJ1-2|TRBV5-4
CASRREGEGGGYTF
TGTGCCAGCAGACGGGAGGGCGAGGGCGGTGGCTACACCTTC
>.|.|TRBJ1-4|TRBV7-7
CASGRAANEKLFF
TGTGCCAGCGGGCGGGCGGCTAATGAAAAACTGTTTTTT
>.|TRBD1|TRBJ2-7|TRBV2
CASMAGGDPYEQYF
TGTGCCAGCATGGCAGGGGGCGACCCCTACGAGCAGTACTTC
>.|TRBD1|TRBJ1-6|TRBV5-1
CASSLTGQSSYNSPLHF
TGCGCCAGCAGCTTGACGGGACAGAGCTCCTATAATTCACCCCTCCACTTT
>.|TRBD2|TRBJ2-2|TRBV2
CASSVIAGENTGELFF
TGTGCCAGCAGTGTGATAGCGGGAGAGAACACCGGGGAGCTGTTTTTT
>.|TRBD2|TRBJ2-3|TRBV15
CATNAGGGITDTQYF
TGTGCCACCAACGCGGGAGGAGGTATAACAGATACGCAGTATTTT
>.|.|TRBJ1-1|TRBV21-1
CASSSGQVILEGLAEAFF
TGTGCCAGCAGCTCCGGACAGGTTATTTTAGAGGGCCTCGCTGAAGCTTTCTTT
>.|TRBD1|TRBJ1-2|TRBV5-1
CASSLGTGGAYGYTF
TGCGCCAGCAGCTTGGGGACAGGGGGCGCCTATGGCTACACCTTC
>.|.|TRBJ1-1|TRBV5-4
CASSLEYTEAFF
TGTGCCAGCAGCCTAGAATACACTGAAGCTTTCTTT
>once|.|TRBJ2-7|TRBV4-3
CASSQDRGYEQYF
TGCGCCAGCAGCCAAGATCGAGGCTACGAGCAGTACTTC
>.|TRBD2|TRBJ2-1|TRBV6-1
CASGLAATYNEQFF
TGTGCCAGCGGGCTAGCGGCAACCTACAATGAGCAGTTCTTC
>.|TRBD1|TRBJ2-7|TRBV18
CASSPGQGDDEQYF
TGTGCCAGCTCCCCGGGACAGGGTGACGACGAGCAGTACTTC
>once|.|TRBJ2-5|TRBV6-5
CASSYLARGRAETQYF
TGTGCCAGCAGTTACTTAGCCAGGGGTCGGGCAGAGACCCAGTACTTC
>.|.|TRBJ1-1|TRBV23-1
CATPQMRRGEAFF
TGCGCCACCCCTCAAATGAGGAGAGGGGAAGCTTTCTTT
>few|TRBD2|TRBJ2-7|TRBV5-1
CASSFTATSGVYEQYF
TGCGCCAGCAGCTTTACGGCGACTAGCGGGGTCTACGAGCAGTACTTC
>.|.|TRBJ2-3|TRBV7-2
CASSLGRAAYTDTQYF
TGTGCCAGCAGCTTAGGACGAGCGGCCTACACAGATACGCAGTATTTT
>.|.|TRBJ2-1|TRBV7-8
CASSLGPYEQFF
TGTGCCAGCAGCTTAGGGCCCTATGAGCAGTTCTTC
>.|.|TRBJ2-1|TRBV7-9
CASSLEGGGFDEQFF
TGTGCCAGCAGCTTAGAAGGCGGGGGCTTCGATGAGCAGTTCTTC
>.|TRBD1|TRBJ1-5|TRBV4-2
CASSQALTGGHQPQHF
TGTGCCAGCAGCCAAGCCCTGACAGGGGGCCATCAGCCCCAGCATTTT
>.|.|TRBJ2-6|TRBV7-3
CASSSRGGANVLTF
TGTGCCAGCAGCTCCCGGGGTGGGGCCAACGTCCTGACTTTC
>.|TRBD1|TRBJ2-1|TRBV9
CASSAGDRGYEQFF
TGTGCCAGCAGCGCGGGAGACAGGGGCTATGAGCAGTTCTTC
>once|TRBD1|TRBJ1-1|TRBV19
CASSIQGARGAFF
TGTGCCAGTAGTATTCAGGGGGCCAGGGGAGCTTTCTTT
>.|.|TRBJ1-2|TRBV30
CAWNGGFNYGYTF
TGTGCCTGGAATGGGGGGTTTAATTATGGCTACACCTTC
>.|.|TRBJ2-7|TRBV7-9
CASSLAYWRYSYEQYF
TGTGCCAGCAGCTTAGCGTACTGGCGGTACTCCTACGAGCAGTACTTC
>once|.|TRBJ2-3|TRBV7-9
CSSSHQSGGNTDTQYF
TGTTCCAGCAGCCACCAGTCGGGGGGCAACACAGATACGCAGTATTTT
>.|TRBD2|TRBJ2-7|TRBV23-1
CASTPLAGQYEQYF
TGCGCCAGCACTCCACTAGCGGGGCAGTACGAGCAGTACTTC
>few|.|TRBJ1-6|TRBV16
CASSQGVTGNSPLHF
TGTGCCAGCAGCCAAGGAGTAACAGGGAATTCACCCCTCCACTTT
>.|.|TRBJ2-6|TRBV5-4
CASSQGAGSGANVLTF
TGTGCCAGCAGCCAAGGGGCCGGCTCTGGGGCCAACGTCCTGACTTTC
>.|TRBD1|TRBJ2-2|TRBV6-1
CASSELRTGAGELFF
TGTGCCAGCAGTGAGTTAAGGACAGGGGCCGGGGAGCTGTTTTTT
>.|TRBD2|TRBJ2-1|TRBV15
CATSRLAVGLAEFNEQFF
TGTGCCACCAGCAGATTGGCGGTTGGACTAGCCGAATTCAATGAGCAGTTCTTC
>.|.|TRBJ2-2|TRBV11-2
CASSTGQNTGELFF
TGTGCCAGCAGCACTGGACAAAACACCGGGGAGCTGTTTTTT